Following are 9 T cell receptor beta chains from one sample sequenced in a study of blood T cell repertoires in COVID-19. Produced via immunoSEQ multiplex PCR; TCRdb's table is partial and in-frame only. The repertoire includes a few hundred thousand clones, 85% of them detected once, and under 4% sits in the top ten. Material for sequencing was peripheral blood. The receptors shown here come from a woman younger than 30 with acute or convalescent COVID-19.

The chain links TRBV19 to TRBJ1-2; D possibly corresponds to TRBD1 (6 bases). In germline, CDR1 is LNHDA, CDR2 SQIVND (reference sequence). V lost 3 bases to trimming and J lost 3 bases, with 14 bases between them. The CDR3 is 15 residues long. The DNA for the CDR3 is TGTGCCAGTAGTATTAGCGCAGGGGCGGACTATGGCTACACCTTC. Protein sequence: CASSISAGADYGYTF. Full variable domain (rest looked up from reference TRBV19 and TRBJ1-2): DGGITQSPKYLFRKEGQNVTLSCEQNLNHDAMYWYRQDPGQGLRLIYYSQIVNDFQKGDIAEGYSVSREKKESFPLTVTSAQKNPTAFYLCASSISAGADYGYTFGSGTRLTVV.

The rearrangement joins TRBV9 to TRBJ2-3; D uncertain. Germline V gene lookup returns CDR1 SGDLS and CDR2 YYNGEE. V dropped 4 bases and J dropped 4 bases, with 13 bases sitting between them. CDR3 length: 14 residues. CDR3 coding DNA: TGTGCCAGCAGCCCCCCAGGAATGGCAGATACGCAGTATTTT. Its protein product is CASSPPGMADTQYF. Together with reference TRBV9 and TRBJ2-3, the CDR3 gives the full variable domain: DSGVTQTPKHLITATGQRVTLRCSPRSGDLSVYWYQQSLDQGLQFLIQYYNGEERAKGNILERFSAQQFPDLHSELNLSSLELGDSALYFCASSPPGMADTQYFGPGTRLTVL.

About this clone itself: The sample contains more than one DNA sequence encoding this CDR3. The J gene is TRBJ1-1, the V gene TRBV19; D may be TRBD1 (5 bases). The V end lost 6 bases, the J end lost 0 bases, and 14 bases lay between the germline ends. The CDR3 is made up of 15 amino acids. The V gene's germline CDR1 is LNHDA and CDR2 SQIVND (reference sequence). The CDR3 protein is CASSDRGSLNTEAFF. The CDR3 coding sequence is TGTGCCAGTAGCGATCGGGGGAGCTTGAACACTGAAGCTTTCTTT.

The rearrangement uses TRBV20-1 and TRBJ1-2; 8 bases agree with TRBD1. Germline lookup yields CDR1 DFQATT and CDR2 SNEGSKA (reference sequence). The CDR3 is made up of 12 amino acids. After removal of 3 bases from V and 5 bases from J, the junction contained 2 bases not matched to a gene. The chain's CDR3 is CSASGQGYGYTF. The CDR3 DNA reads TGCAGTGCTAGTGGACAGGGTTATGGCTACACCTTC.

This clone was found a few times. This chain joins TRBV9 and TRBJ2-2; the match to TRBD2 covers 13 bases. V shed 2 bases, J shed 1 base, and the junction held 2 bases outside the gene matches. CDR1 is SGDLS and CDR2 is YYNGEE in the germline V gene. The CDR3 is 17 residues long. The CDR3 bases are TGTGCCAGCAGCGTTCGGACTAGCGGGAGGAACACCGGGGAGCTGTTTTTT. Translation: CASSVRTSGRNTGELFF.

The rearrangement links TRBV20-1 to TRBJ2-7; no reliable D call. The germline gives CDR1 DFQATT, CDR2 SNEGSKA (reference sequence). The CDR3 is made up of 11 amino acids. The V end lost 0 bases, the J end lost 6 bases, and 6 bases lay between the germline ends. The CDR3 DNA sequence: TGCAGTGCTAGAGATACGAGCGAGCAGTACTTC. Translating it yields CSARDTSEQYF.

This clone was picked up a small number of times. This rearrangement joins TRBV6-4 to TRBJ1-6; D possibly corresponds to TRBD1 (5 bases). The CDR3 is 13 amino acids. V was clipped by 3 bases and J by 9 bases, with 9 bases between them. Germline-derived CDR1 and CDR2 are MRHNA and SNTAGT. The CDR3 DNA follows: TGTGCCAGCAGTGAACAGGAAAGTTCACCCCTCCACTTT. Protein product: CASSEQESSPLHF.

To note about this clone: This likely stems from a read error, as it lies one base from a far larger clone. This CDR3 is also generated by other DNA sequences in the sample. This chain links TRBV6-2 or TRBV6-3 with TRBJ2-7; D gene unclear. Trimming shortened V by 0 bases and J by 2 bases, and 5 bases separated the two germline ends. CDR3 size: 13 residues. Germline V gene sequence: CDR1 MNHEY, CDR2 SVGEGT. Written as DNA, the CDR3 is TGTGCCAGCAGTTACTCAGGAGCCTACGAGCAGTACTTC. The encoded protein is CASSYSGAYEQYF.

This clone has more than one count but fewer than ten. The genes are TRBV6-5 and TRBJ2-2; TRBD2 matches at 7 bases. Germline V gives CDR1 MNHEY, CDR2 SVGAGI. J was trimmed by 6 bases and V by 6 bases; bases with no gene match: 1. The CDR3 covers 12 residues. The CDR3 nucleotides read TGTGCCAGCAGCCGGGAGGCCGGGGAGCTGTTTTTT. Its translation is CASSREAGELFF.